This TCR beta chain derives from a study of patients and donors after allogeneic stem cell transplantation. Germline CDR1 and CDR2: KGHDR and SFDVKD. The length of the CDR3 is 17 residues. V lost 4 bases to trimming and J lost 1 base; unmatched junction nucleotides: 8. This clonotype was seen more than once but under ten times. MiXCR, applied by TCRdb to the RT-PCR reads, yields one record per CDR3 protein. Among more than 850,000 distinct CDR3 sequences listed, roughly 18% were seen once. The chain has TRBV24-1 and TRBJ2-3, with 9 bases fitting TRBD2. The material sequenced was blood, either unsorted or a sorted T cell fraction (not recorded which). This clonotype originated in a human donor who was either an allogeneic HSCT recipient or a stem cell or donor lymphocyte infusion donor (not recorded which). It is not recorded whose cells these are; they may come from a transplant donor. The CDR3 DNA follows: TGTGCCACCAGTGACGCGGGACTAGCCGAGCGCACAGATACGCAGTATTTT. Amino acids: CATSDAGLAERTDTQYF.